The 10 T cell receptor beta chains below come from one sample, sequenced in a study of T cells in Graves' hyperthyroidism and ophthalmopathy. Amplification of TCR beta CDR3 regions was performed using RNA transcripts as template. When the TCR CDR3 underwent first-round RT-PCR, the HTBI primer set was used. MiXCR, run by TCRdb on the multiplex PCR reads, gives a single entry per CDR3 protein. The sample lists around 480,000 distinct CDR3 sequences, about an eighth occurring once. The sample comprised blood. Receptors were obtained from a woman in her late teens or twenties with Graves' hyperthyroidism.

The gene calls are TRBV5-1 and TRBJ1-2; D might be TRBD1 (6 bases). V shed 4 bases and J shed 5 bases, with 15 bases lying between them. In germline, CDR1 is SGHRS, CDR2 YFSETQ. This CDR3 region has 14 residues. CDR3 sequence: CASSPNTGRYGYTF. CDR3 coding DNA: TGCGCCAGCAGCCCTAATACAGGGAGGTATGGCTACACCTTC.

This clonotype has ten or more counts. The genes are TRBV7-8 and TRBJ2-3; D is unclear. Trimming stripped 2 bases from V and 0 bases from J, with 9 bases between. Germline V gene sequence: CDR1 SGHVS, CDR2 FQNEAQ. The CDR3 runs 15 residues. The CDR3 is CASSLLSSSTDTQYF. The DNA of the CDR3 is TGTGCCAGCAGCTTACTGTCGTCTAGCACAGATACGCAGTATTTT.

For the CDR3, the DNA is TGCAGTGCCAGGATAGTAGCCGATGAGCAGTACTTC. It translates to CSARIVADEQYF. The chain is built from TRBV20-1 and TRBJ2-7; no reliable D call. Between the trimmed V and J ends, which lost 6 bases and 7 bases, there was a span of 16 bases. This CDR3 is 12 amino acids long. Germline values: CDR1 DFQATT, CDR2 SNEGSKA (reference sequence).

The sample holds many counts of this clonotype. The chain has TRBV5-1 and TRBJ2-1; TRBD1 or TRBD2 may be the D gene (5 bases each). Trimming removed 1 base at V and 5 bases at J, with 10 bases between. The CDR3 length is 14 residues. The germline gives CDR1 SGHRS, CDR2 YFSETQ. The CDR3 loop reads CASSLWGRDNEQFF. The CDR3 region has the DNA TGCGCCAGCAGCTTGTGGGGACGGGACAATGAGCAGTTCTTC.

This chain uses TRBV7-9 with TRBJ1-2; D gene unclear. Germline V CDR1 and CDR2: SEHNR, FQNEAQ (reference sequence). Trimming took off 5 bases at V and 7 bases at J, with 11 bases between the two ends. This CDR3 is built from 12 residues. CDR3 nucleotides: TGTGCCAGCAGCCTACCCCCCCCTGGCTACACCTTC. Residues: CASSLPPPGYTF.

In this sample, this clonotype turned up many times. V usage is TRBV2 and J usage is TRBJ2-5; 10 bases match TRBD2. Germline V lookup: CDR1 SNHLY, CDR2 FYNNEI. There are 18 residues in the CDR3. With V trimmed by 1 base and J by 5 bases, 13 bases remained unmatched. The CDR3, as DNA: TGTGCCAGCAGTGAAGACAGGGGCCTAGCGGGAGTTCGGGAGACCCAGTACTTC. This gives the protein CASSEDRGLAGVRETQYF.

This clonotype was counted many times. The rearrangement links TRBV19 to TRBJ1-1, with D hard to call. The CDR3 consists of 12 residues. From germline, CDR1 is LNHDA and CDR2 SQIVND (reference sequence). Between the trimmed V and J ends, which lost 5 bases and 9 bases, there was a span of 13 bases. The CDR3 nucleotides read TGTGCCAGTAGTCCATTGGGGAGTCAAGCTTTCTTT. Its translation: CASSPLGSQAFF.

The table lists this clonotype with many counts. The chain combines TRBV7-9 with TRBJ1-2, with D perhaps matching TRBD1 (5 bases). The CDR3 length is 16 residues. The ends were cut back, 5 bases at V and 3 bases at J, with 19 bases in the middle. Germline CDR1 SEHNR, CDR2 FQNEAQ (reference sequence). This CDR3 is CASSPTTPPGDYGYTF. The DNA of the CDR3 is TGTGCCAGCAGCCCAACAACCCCTCCGGGGGACTATGGCTACACCTTC.

The rearrangement links TRBV5-1 to TRBJ2-1; 9 nucleotides align to TRBD1. Germline trimming cut 0 bases from V and 4 bases from J; bases unmatched to any gene: 5. The CDR3 is made up of 16 amino acids. Germline V gene data show CDR1 as SGHRS and CDR2 as YFSETQ. CDR3 DNA: TGCGCCAGCAGCTTGGCCTTTGGACAGGGGTACAATGAGCAGTTCTTC. The encoded protein is CASSLAFGQGYNEQFF.

This chain connects TRBV2 to TRBJ2-2; 11 positions match TRBD2. Unmatched junction bases numbered 5, after V lost 9 bases and J lost 2 bases. Germline CDR1 SNHLY, CDR2 FYNNEI. The CDR3 consists of 15 residues. Here the CDR3 DNA reads TGTGCCAGTAGAGGGACTAGCGGAAACACCGGGGAGCTGTTTTTT. Amino acids: CASRGTSGNTGELFF.